The 2 T cell receptor beta chains reported below all come from one sample, sequenced in a study of shared clonotypes between healthy human individuals. Libraries were prepared by immunoSEQ multiplex PCR; TCRdb keeps only in-frame clonotypes and omits some of them. Of about 1.5 million clones listed, around 98% are singletons. The sample consisted of naive CD4+ T cells sorted from blood. Subset indicated: CD45RA+ positively selected. These receptors came from a man in his thirties or forties in good health.

The rearrangement uses TRBV29-1 and TRBJ2-6; 10 bases line up with TRBD1. The CDR3 is 22 residues long. V lost 7 bases to trimming and J lost 1 base; unmatched junction nucleotides: 25. Germline V gene lookup returns CDR1 SQVTM and CDR2 ANQGSEA. The CDR3 is CSAYRLGQGISFPRSGANVLTF. The CDR3, as DNA: TGCAGCGCCTACCGATTGGGACAGGGGATAAGTTTTCCCCGATCTGGGGCCAACGTCCTGACTTTC.

The chain employs TRBV19 and TRBJ2-4; 9 bases map to TRBD1. This CDR3 is built from 12 residues. The germline V gene encodes CDR1 LNHDA and CDR2 SQIVND (reference sequence). The J segment lost 12 bases and the V segment lost 6 bases, leaving 6 bases of the junction unmatched. The chain's CDR3 is CASSDRGEGQYF. CDR3 coding DNA: TGTGCCAGTAGCGACAGGGGGGAAGGTCAGTACTTC.